The next 26 T cell receptor beta chains were all read from a single sample in a study of shared clonotypes between healthy human individuals. Sequenced by immunoSEQ multiplex PCR; TCRdb stores in-frame clones only, minus some. The sample has just over 2,000,000 clones, less than 95% seen once; the top ten hold around 1.1%. Terminally differentiated effector memory CD45RA+ cells were excluded from the naive CD8 cells, which were CD45RO-negative and positively selected for CCR7. The sample was naive CD8+ T cells sorted from blood. All receptors come from a man between 18 and 35 years old in good health.

This clone was observed a few times. This chain connects TRBV9 to TRBJ2-2; possible D gene TRBD2, 6 bases. CDR3 length: 15 residues. The V gene lost 0 bases and the J gene lost 4 bases, with 10 bases spanning the gap. Per germline, CDR1 SGDLS and CDR2 YYNGEE. CDR3 loop: CASSVEAGFTGELFF. CDR3 coding DNA: TGTGCCAGCAGCGTAGAGGCGGGGTTCACCGGGGAGCTGTTTTTT.

This chain uses TRBV7-9 with TRBJ2-7, with D hard to call. The germline CDR1 and CDR2 sequences are SEHNR and FQNEAQ (reference sequence). V shed 2 bases and J shed 6 bases, with 14 bases lying between them. The length of the CDR3 is 14 residues. The CDR3 nucleotides read TGTGCCAGCAGCTTAATTAATGGGGTGGGCGAGCAGTACTTC. This encodes CASSLINGVGEQYF. Based on the CDR3 plus reference TRBV7-9 and TRBJ2-7, the full variable domain is DTGVSQNPRHKITKRGQNVTFRCDPISEHNRLYWYRQTLGQGPEFLTYFQNEAQLEKSRLLSDRFSAERPKGSFSTLEIQRTEQGDSAMYLCASSLINGVGEQYFGPGTRLTVT.

The V and J genes are TRBV5-4 and TRBJ2-7; 8 nucleotides line up with TRBD2. The CDR3 has 13 amino acids. V lost 1 base to trimming and J lost 4 bases; unmatched junction nucleotides: 1. Per germline, CDR1 SGHNT and CDR2 YYREEE (reference sequence). CDR3 sequence reads: CASSLSSGYEQYF. For the CDR3, the DNA is TGTGCCAGCAGCTTGTCTAGCGGGTACGAGCAGTACTTC.

This clone appeared once. The gene calls are TRBV4-1 and TRBJ2-5, with 7 bases lining up with TRBD1. Germline lookup yields CDR1 MGHRA and CDR2 YSYEKL. V was clipped by 0 bases and J by 5 bases; unmatched bases: 12. The CDR3 runs to 17 residues. The CDR3 here is CASSQDREGGAGETQYF. The CDR3, as DNA: TGCGCCAGCAGCCAAGATCGGGAAGGGGGCGCGGGTGAGACCCAGTACTTC.

The V call is TRBV4-1, the J call TRBJ1-3, with D maybe TRBD1 (6 bases). Germline values: CDR1 MGHRA, CDR2 YSYEKL. With 4 bases removed from V and 4 bases from J, the gap between germline ends came to 14 bases. The CDR3 runs to 15 residues. Written as DNA, the CDR3 is TGCGCCAGCAGCCCGGACAGAGGGGTAGGAAACACCATATATTTT. Translating gives CASSPDRGVGNTIYF.

This chain uses TRBV7-8 with TRBJ2-4, with TRBD2 matching over 7 bases. Germline CDR1 reads SGHVS; CDR2 reads FQNEAQ. The CDR3 consists of 15 residues. V was clipped by 5 bases and J by 5 bases; unmatched bases: 9. The CDR3 sequence is CASSAGLEGENIQYF. In DNA, the CDR3 is TGTGCCAGCAGCGCAGGACTAGAGGGCGAAAACATTCAGTACTTC.

The chain is built from TRBV27 and TRBJ2-5; D is unresolved. Germline-derived CDR1 and CDR2 are MNHEY and SMNVEV (reference sequence). The CDR3 covers 11 residues. Trimming removed 7 bases from V and 5 bases from J, with 8 bases in between. The CDR3 DNA is TGTGCCAGCATGCATGTGGAGACCCAGTACTTC. Translation: CASMHVETQYF.

This chain connects TRBV4-3 to TRBJ2-7, with TRBD1 as a possible D gene (5 bases). CDR3 size: 16 residues. The germline V and J ends were trimmed by 2 bases and 2 bases, with 16 bases remaining between them. The germline gives CDR1 LGHNA, CDR2 YSLEER. The CDR3 DNA reads as TGCGCCAGCAGCCAATCAACCACTGGACAAACCTACGAGCAGTACTTC. It is translated as CASSQSTTGQTYEQYF.

As to this clone: Other DNA sequences in the same sample also yield this CDR3. The chain employs TRBV4-1 and TRBJ2-7; 7 bases match TRBD2. J was trimmed by 0 bases and V by 4 bases; bases with no gene match: 3. Germline V lookup: CDR1 MGHRA, CDR2 YSYEKL. The CDR3 is 14 amino acids. Here the CDR3 reads CASSPREASYEQYF. The CDR3 nucleotides are TGCGCCAGCAGCCCCCGGGAGGCCTCCTACGAGCAGTACTTC.

On this clone: The sample has other DNA sequences that encode this CDR3 too. The J gene is TRBJ2-7, the V gene TRBV29-1, with D possibly TRBD2 on 6 matching bases. The CDR3 sequence is 13 residues long. Germline V CDR1 and CDR2: SQVTM, ANQGSEA. V lost 4 bases to trimming and J lost 0 bases, with 10 bases between them. The CDR3 DNA reads as TGCAGCGTTGCCGGGGGACGCTCCTACGAGCAGTACTTC. Translating gives CSVAGGRSYEQYF.

With regard to this clone: The same CDR3 arises from other DNA sequences in this sample as well. The chain combines TRBV9 with TRBJ2-7; 11 positions match TRBD2. Germline values: CDR1 SGDLS, CDR2 YYNGEE. There are 13 residues in the CDR3. Losses at the gene ends were 5 bases for V and 3 bases for J; bases not matched to a gene: 1. The CDR3 sequence: CASSTSGGYEQYF. CDR3 DNA sequence: TGTGCCAGCAGTACTAGCGGGGGCTACGAGCAGTACTTC.

This chain uses TRBV28 with TRBJ1-2; 7 nucleotides match TRBD1. Per germline, CDR1 MDHEN and CDR2 SYDVKM. V was pared by 3 bases and J by 3 bases, with 7 bases of the junction left unmatched. The CDR3 spans 15 residues. This CDR3 reads CASSFLDRDDYGYTF. The CDR3 nucleotides read TGTGCCAGCAGTTTCCTCGACAGGGATGACTATGGCTACACCTTC.

This sequence joins TRBV13 and TRBJ1-2; D gene unclear. The germline V and J ends were trimmed by 2 bases and 0 bases, with 4 bases remaining between them. Germline values: CDR1 PRHDT, CDR2 FYEKMQ (reference sequence). The CDR3 loop spans 13 amino acids. CDR3 protein: CASSLQSNYGYTF. The CDR3 coding sequence is TGTGCCAGCAGCTTACAGTCTAACTATGGCTACACCTTC. The variable domain in full, completed from reference TRBV13 and TRBJ1-2, reads AAGVIQSPRHLIKEKRETATLKCYPIPRHDTVYWYQQGPGQDPQFLISFYEKMQSDKGSIPDRFSAQQFSDYHSELNMSSLELGDSALYFCASSLQSNYGYTFGSGTRLTVV.

In the case of this clone: Within the sample, other DNA sequences also encode this same CDR3. The rearrangement links TRBV10-1 to TRBJ2-1; tentatively, D is TRBD2 (5 bases). This CDR3 is built from 14 residues. The V gene lost 3 bases and the J gene lost 0 bases, with 6 bases spanning the gap. Germline loops: CDR1 WNHNN, CDR2 SYGVQD (reference sequence). CDR3 bases: TGCGCCAGCAGTGAACGGGGCTCCTACAATGAGCAGTTCTTC. Translated, it gives CASSERGSYNEQFF.

Notes on this clone: Its ends do not fully match the called genes, so a read error is possible. The chain has TRBV7-7 and TRBJ2-7; a possible D gene is TRBD2 (5 bases). The CDR3 consists of 13 residues. Germline V gives CDR1 SSHAT, CDR2 FNYEAQ (reference sequence). The CDR3: CASSPRVGYEQYF. The DNA of the CDR3 is TGTGCTAGCAGCCCGAGGGTCGGGTACGAGCAGTACTTC.

CDR3 sequence (DNA): TGCGCCAGCAGCGACCTAGGGCGAAATGAGCAGTTCTTC. It yields the protein CASSDLGRNEQFF. J is TRBJ2-1 and V is TRBV10-1; D is uncertain. This CDR3 has 13 residues. Between the trimmed V and J ends, which lost 6 bases and 7 bases, there was a span of 13 bases. CDR1 is WNHNN, CDR2 SYGVQD, per germline (reference sequence).

The chain uses TRBV27 and TRBJ1-2, with a tentative D call TRBD1 (5 bases). The V end lost 6 bases, the J end lost 0 bases, and 26 bases lay between the germline ends. From germline, CDR1 is MNHEY and CDR2 SMNVEV (reference sequence). The CDR3 has 19 residues. CDR3 region: CASRTPALRDPGSNYGYTF. The CDR3 bases are TGTGCCAGCAGGACCCCCGCCCTCAGGGACCCAGGATCTAACTATGGCTACACCTTC.

This clone occurred once. The CDR3 DNA reads TGTGCCAGCAGCTTCGAGCGGGAGAAGGGCGGGGAGCTGTTTTTT. Translation gives CASSFEREKGGELFF. The chain uses TRBV11-2 and TRBJ2-2; 8 nucleotides line up with TRBD2. The CDR3 runs to 15 residues. With V trimmed by 3 bases and J by 7 bases, 7 bases remained unmatched. Germline CDR1 and CDR2: SGHAT and FQNNGV. Combining the CDR3 with reference TRBV11-2 and TRBJ2-2 gives the whole variable domain EAGVAQSPRYKIIEKRQSVAFWCNPISGHATLYWYQQILGQGPKLLIQFQNNGVVDDSQLPKDRFSAERLKGVDSTLKIQPAKLEDSAVYLCASSFEREKGGELFFGEGSRLTVL.

The chain combines TRBV5-6 with TRBJ2-2, with a possible D match to TRBD1 (6 bases). Germline V gives CDR1 SGHDT, CDR2 YYEEEE. The CDR3 runs to 15 residues. V was cut by 5 bases and J by 4 bases, with 15 bases left in between. The DNA for the CDR3 is TGTGCCAGCAGTCGGGACATTCCCGGCACCGGGGAGCTGTTTTTT. As protein: CASSRDIPGTGELFF.

This sequence joins TRBV13 and TRBJ2-1; D is perhaps TRBD1 or TRBD2 (5 bases each). V shed 5 bases and J shed 2 bases, with 10 bases lying between them. The CDR3 is made up of 14 amino acids. Germline V gene data show CDR1 as PRHDT and CDR2 as FYEKMQ (reference sequence). The CDR3: CASSGTAAYNEQFF. DNA for the CDR3: TGTGCCAGCAGCGGGACGGCAGCCTACAATGAGCAGTTCTTC. Filled out from reference TRBV13 and TRBJ2-1, the complete variable domain reads AAGVIQSPRHLIKEKRETATLKCYPIPRHDTVYWYQQGPGQDPQFLISFYEKMQSDKGSIPDRFSAQQFSDYHSELNMSSLELGDSALYFCASSGTAAYNEQFFGPGTRLTVL.

The table lists this clone with a count of one. The chain recombines TRBV10-3 with TRBJ2-5; 10 positions match TRBD2. V shed 3 bases, J shed 2 bases, and the junction held 3 bases outside the gene matches. Germline CDR1 and CDR2: ENHRY and SYGVKD. The CDR3 extends over 15 amino acids. CDR3 in DNA: TGTGCCATCAGTGACGGACTAGCGGCACAAGAGACCCAGTACTTC. Protein sequence: CAISDGLAAQETQYF.

V usage is TRBV28 and J usage is TRBJ2-1, with D perhaps TRBD2 (5 bases). Germline V CDR1 and CDR2: MDHEN, SYDVKM. This CDR3 contains 12 residues. Trimming stripped 1 base from V and 9 bases from J, with 7 bases between. CDR3 sequence: CASSLFGGEQFF. DNA of the CDR3: TGTGCCAGCAGTTTATTTGGAGGTGAGCAGTTCTTC.

The chain recombines TRBV4-1 with TRBJ2-1, with 10 bases aligning to TRBD1. This CDR3 region has 17 residues. Losses at the gene ends were 4 bases for V and 6 bases for J; bases not matched to a gene: 12. CDR1 and CDR2 (germline): MGHRA, YSYEKL. The DNA for the CDR3 is TGCGCCAGCAGCCTTTATCCCGGGACAGGGGATTCCAATGAGCAGTTCTTC. Protein product: CASSLYPGTGDSNEQFF.

This clone was found once. The rearrangement joins TRBV7-6 to TRBJ2-7; 10 bases match TRBD1. This CDR3 is built from 14 residues. V shed 3 bases, J shed 5 bases, and the junction held 4 bases outside the gene matches. In germline, CDR1 is SGHVS, CDR2 FNYEAQ. The CDR3 region has the DNA TGTGCCAGCAGCTTGGGACAGGGGACCGACGAGCAGTACTTC. It yields the protein CASSLGQGTDEQYF.

The chain links TRBV14 to TRBJ2-7, with D perhaps given as TRBD1 or TRBD2 (6 bases each). Trimming took off 1 base at V and 5 bases at J, with 12 bases between the two ends. The CDR3 runs to 14 residues. Germline V gene data show CDR1 as SGHDN and CDR2 as FVKESK. The CDR3, as DNA: TGTGCCAGCAGCCAAGGTCCGGGGGCGGACGAGCAGTACTTC. It codes for CASSQGPGADEQYF. Looking up the rest from reference TRBV14 and TRBJ2-7 gives the full variable domain: EAGVTQFPSHSVIEKGQTVTLRCDPISGHDNLYWYRRVMGKEIKFLLHFVKESKQDESGMPNNRFLAERTGGTYSTLKVQPAELEDSGVYFCASSQGPGADEQYFGPGTRLTVT.

V usage is TRBV9 and J usage is TRBJ2-3; TRBD1 is a possible D gene (5 bases). Trimming left V 0 bases short and J 9 bases short, with 14 bases between. The CDR3 runs 14 residues. Germline V lookup: CDR1 SGDLS, CDR2 YYNGEE. CDR3 DNA sequence: TGTGCCAGCAGCGTAGGGGCTCCGGACAACACGCAGTATTTT. Translation gives CASSVGAPDNTQYF.